The 9 T cell receptor beta chains given below trace back to one sample, sequenced in a study of identical twins. Via MiXCR, TCRdb re-called the 5' RACE reads, giving one row per CDR3 protein. This sample yields about 470,000 distinct CDR3 sequences, of which roughly 24% are seen a single time; 2.9% belongs to the top ten. These sequences were also reported in another study, on T cells expressing NK-cell markers.

Sequenced: CD4+ T cells sorted from blood. The receptors derive from a woman under 30 in good health.

The chain uses TRBV4-3 and TRBJ1-1; D is uncertain. Germline assignment: CDR1 LGHNA and CDR2 YSLEER. The V end was cut by 0 bases, the J end by 5 bases, with 10 bases between. The CDR3 is 14 residues long. In DNA, the CDR3 is TGCGCCAGCAGCCAAGATCCAAGGATGACTGAAGCTTTCTTT. Translating it yields CASSQDPRMTEAFF.

This clonotype was observed a single time. This chain links TRBV7-2 with TRBJ1-2; maybe TRBD1 (6 bases). This CDR3 contains 15 residues. With 3 bases removed from V and 0 bases from J, the gap between germline ends came to 11 bases. Germline assignment: CDR1 SGHTA and CDR2 FQGNSA. CDR3: CASSFTGPANYGYTF. CDR3 sequence (DNA): TGTGCCAGCAGCTTTACAGGGCCAGCTAACTATGGCTACACCTTC.

This chain uses TRBV5-1 with TRBJ2-3; D gene ambiguous. Trimming stripped 0 bases from V and 9 bases from J, with 14 bases between. In germline, CDR1 is SGHRS, CDR2 YFSETQ. The CDR3 runs 14 residues. The CDR3 region is CASSLAGSDNTQYF. The CDR3 bases are TGCGCCAGCAGCTTGGCTGGGTCGGATAACACGCAGTATTTT.

The rearrangement uses TRBV5-4 and TRBJ2-1, with 15 positions matching TRBD2. V lost 0 bases and J lost 3; bases outside the gene matches: 4. This CDR3 region has 18 residues. Germline V CDR1 and CDR2: SGHNT, YYREEE (reference sequence). DNA of the CDR3: TGTGCCAGCAGCTTGGCGGGACTAGCGGGGGGCCACTACAATGAGCAGTTCTTC. Protein sequence: CASSLAGLAGGHYNEQFF. The full variable domain, with the rest looked up from reference TRBV5-4 and TRBJ2-1, is ETGVTQSPTHLIKTRGQQVTLRCSSQSGHNTVSWYQQALGQGPQFIFQYYREEENGRGNFPPRFSGLQFPNYSSELNVNALELDDSALYLCASSLAGLAGGHYNEQFFGPGTRLTVL.

This chain uses TRBV12-3 or TRBV12-4 with TRBJ2-7; 7 bases agree with TRBD1. The V gene end was trimmed by 5 bases and the J gene end by 4 bases; junction bases not matched to a gene: 17. The CDR3 loop spans 17 amino acids. CDR3 sequence reads: CASSQETGVETQYEQYF. CDR3 sequence (DNA): TGTGCCAGCAGTCAAGAAACAGGGGTAGAGACACAATACGAGCAGTACTTC.

The gene calls are TRBV6-1 and TRBJ2-4; 10 bases are a match to TRBD1. The V segment lost 6 bases and the J segment 7 bases; nucleotides outside the gene matches: 12. Germline V gene data show CDR1 as MNHNS and CDR2 as SASEGT. The CDR3 is 16 amino acids. The DNA of the CDR3 is TGTGCCAGCAGCCCATCGAGACAGGGGGCCATGAACATTCAGTACTTC. Its translation is CASSPSRQGAMNIQYF.

CDR3 residues: CAERLGIDTQYF. The CDR3 DNA is TGTGCCGAAAGACTAGGGATAGATACGCAGTATTTT. The chain couples TRBV9 to TRBJ2-3, with a weak D call TRBD2 (6 bases). The ends were cut back, 10 bases at V and 5 bases at J, with 14 bases in the middle. In germline, CDR1 is SGDLS, CDR2 YYNGEE. CDR3 length equals 12 residues.

The rearrangement joins TRBV20-1 to TRBJ2-3, with TRBD2 matching over 7 bases. Trimming took 6 bases from V and 6 from J; bases not matched to a gene: 12. Germline-derived CDR1 and CDR2 are DFQATT and SNEGSKA (reference sequence). This CDR3 contains 14 residues. In DNA form, the CDR3 reads TGCAGTGCCCTAAAGGCGGGAGAGATGGATACGCAGTATTTT. Amino acids: CSALKAGEMDTQYF.

V usage is TRBV15 and J usage is TRBJ1-1, with 8 bases aligning to TRBD1. V lost 1 base, J lost 0 bases, and 4 bases stayed unmatched. CDR1 LNHNV and CDR2 YYDKDF come from the germline V gene (reference sequence). The CDR3 extends over 16 amino acids. CDR3 amino acids: CATSRARGPMNTEAFF. As DNA, the CDR3 is TGTGCCACCAGCAGAGCCAGGGGGCCCATGAACACTGAAGCTTTCTTT.